This is a list of T cell receptor beta chains from one sample in a study of PD-L1 blockade in urothelial cancer. TCRdb keeps only in-frame clones here, not all; method: immunoSEQ multiplex PCR. The sample lists roughly 130,000 clones; roughly 80% were seen once. The starting material was PBMCs, obtained around atezolizumab (anti-PD-L1) treatment. The receptors here all came from a man in his forties or fifties with urothelial cancer. The CDR3 runs from the conserved cysteine through the conserved F or W. A D gene is named only where the DNA matches it firmly. Size is stated for part of the rows, as once, few or many counts, or as a class when the clone is expanded.

D gene: TRBD2
clone size: NA
J gene: TRBJ2-7
V gene: TRBV29-1
CDR3 protein: CSVHLAGANEQYF
CDR3 DNA: TGCAGCGTCCACCTAGCGGGAGCTAACGAGCAGTACTTC

D gene: NA
clone size: NA
J gene: TRBJ2-7
V gene: TRBV14
CDR3 protein: CASSQEVVSSYEQYF
CDR3 DNA: TGTGCCAGCAGCCAAGAAGTCGTGAGCTCCTACGAGCAGTACTTC

D gene: TRBD1
clone size: NA
J gene: TRBJ1-1
V gene: TRBV5-4
CDR3 protein: CASSRDRGRTEAFF
CDR3 DNA: TGTGCCAGCAGCCGTGACAGGGGTAGAACTGAAGCTTTCTTT

D gene: NA
clone size: NA
J gene: TRBJ2-7
V gene: TRBV5-6
CDR3 protein: CASSSTLNPRYEQYF
CDR3 DNA: TGTGCCAGCAGCTCAACTTTAAATCCCCGCTACGAGCAGTACTTC

D gene: TRBD1
clone size: NA
J gene: TRBJ1-4
V gene: TRBV28
CDR3 protein: CASRRQGGLEKLFF
CDR3 DNA: TGTGCCAGCAGGAGACAGGGAGGACTTGAAAAACTGTTTTTT

D gene: NA
clone size: NA
J gene: TRBJ2-1
V gene: TRBV27
CDR3 protein: CASSRGLWNEQFF
CDR3 DNA: TGTGCCAGCAGTCGAGGCCTCTGGAATGAGCAGTTCTTC

D gene: NA
clone size: few
J gene: TRBJ1-1
V gene: TRBV30
CDR3 protein: CACGRQKTEAFF
CDR3 DNA: TGTGCCTGTGGCCGACAGAAGACTGAAGCTTTCTTT

D gene: NA
clone size: NA
J gene: TRBJ1-3
V gene: TRBV2
CDR3 protein: CASSPVTASGVDTIYF
CDR3 DNA: TGTGCCAGCAGTCCTGTGACAGCCTCTGGAGTAGACACCATATATTTT

D gene: NA
clone size: NA
J gene: TRBJ2-2
V gene: TRBV6-1
CDR3 protein: CASSERDTNTGELFF
CDR3 DNA: TGTGCCAGCAGTGAAAGGGACACAAACACCGGGGAGCTGTTTTTT

D gene: TRBD2
clone size: NA
J gene: TRBJ2-7
V gene: TRBV5-4
CDR3 protein: CASSLAGGTGEQYF
CDR3 DNA: TGTGCCAGCAGCTTAGCGGGGGGAACAGGAGAGCAGTACTTC

D gene: NA
clone size: NA
J gene: TRBJ1-2
V gene: TRBV5-6
CDR3 protein: CASSLALGNGYTF
CDR3 DNA: TGTGCCAGCAGCTTGGCCCTAGGAAACGGCTACACCTTC

D gene: TRBD2
clone size: NA
J gene: TRBJ2-7
V gene: TRBV5-1
CDR3 protein: CASSLLGGGSSYEQYF
CDR3 DNA: TGCGCCAGCAGCTTGTTAGGCGGGGGTAGCTCCTACGAGCAGTACTTC

D gene: TRBD2
clone size: NA
J gene: TRBJ2-3
V gene: TRBV29-1
CDR3 protein: CSVKAGGTDTQYF
CDR3 DNA: TGCAGCGTTAAAGCGGGAGGCACAGATACGCAGTATTTT

D gene: TRBD1
clone size: NA
J gene: TRBJ2-5
V gene: TRBV5-4
CDR3 protein: CASSLGYRGPDQETQYF
CDR3 DNA: TGTGCCAGCAGCTTGGGGTACAGGGGGCCGGATCAGGAGACCCAGTACTTC

D gene: TRBD1
clone size: NA
J gene: TRBJ2-2
V gene: TRBV11-2
CDR3 protein: CASSLYTGANTGELFF
CDR3 DNA: TGTGCCAGCAGCCTCTATACAGGGGCGAACACCGGGGAGCTGTTTTTT

D gene: TRBD2
clone size: NA
J gene: TRBJ2-1
V gene: TRBV18
CDR3 protein: CASSPGLAGVEQFF
CDR3 DNA: TGTGCCAGCTCACCCGGACTAGCGGGAGTTGAGCAGTTCTTC

D gene: NA
clone size: NA
J gene: TRBJ2-7
V gene: TRBV27
CDR3 protein: CASSYGLSSYEQYF
CDR3 DNA: TGTGCCAGCAGTTATGGACTGAGCTCCTACGAGCAGTACTTC

D gene: NA
clone size: NA
J gene: TRBJ1-2
V gene: TRBV27
CDR3 protein: CASSFTGLEYGYTF
CDR3 DNA: TGTGCCAGCAGTTTTACAGGGTTAGAATATGGCTACACCTTC